These 29 T cell receptor beta chains were all obtained from the same sample, sequenced in a study of brain T cells in children with intractable seizures. The time point is: blood from clinic visit 5 months post-surgery; TSC patient then seizure free. TCRdb's table, derived via immunoSEQ multiplex PCR, lists solely in-frame clones and lacks some. Of around 340,000 clones listed, over 85% are singletons. The sample in question was peripheral blood, obtained 4 to 5 months after surgery. These receptor sequences come from a boy under three years old with tuberous sclerosis and intractable seizures.

The rearrangement links TRBV6-5 to TRBJ1-5, with 7 positions matching TRBD1. This CDR3 region has 15 residues. Germline loops: CDR1 MNHEY, CDR2 SVGAGI. The J segment lost 1 base and the V segment lost 4 bases, leaving 4 bases of the junction unmatched. CDR3 bases: TGTGCCAGCAGTTTGCAAGGGGGCAGCAATCAGCCCCAGCATTTT. This translates into CASSLQGGSNQPQHF.

The V and J genes are TRBV3-1 (or the pseudogene TRBV3-2) and TRBJ2-2; D is unresolved. V lost 1 base and J lost 4, with 13 bases in between. Looked up from germline, CDR1 is LGHDT and CDR2 is YNNKEL (reference sequence). The CDR3 sequence is 16 residues long. CDR3 coding DNA: TGTGCCAGCAGCCAAGTTCCCCGGGCCGGCACCGGGGAGCTGTTTTTT. The encoded protein is CASSQVPRAGTGELFF.

The chain recombines TRBV7-9 with TRBJ1-1; no clear D gene. The CDR3 runs 15 residues. The V end was cut by 3 bases, the J end by 5 bases, with 16 bases between. CDR1 is SEHNR, CDR2 FQNEAQ, per germline (reference sequence). CDR3 region: CASSFNPRPFTEAFF. The CDR3 coding sequence is TGTGCCAGCAGCTTCAACCCCCGGCCATTTACTGAAGCTTTCTTT.

V and J are TRBV12-3 or TRBV12-4 and TRBJ1-1; unclear D gene. The CDR3 spans 12 residues. Trimming took off 1 base at V and 6 bases at J, with 6 bases between the two ends. CDR3 sequence: CASSLEESEAFF. CDR3 nucleotides: TGTGCCAGCAGTTTAGAGGAGTCTGAAGCTTTCTTT.

J is TRBJ2-7 and V is TRBV5-1; the D call may be TRBD1 or TRBD2 (6 bases each). Germline loops: CDR1 SGHRS, CDR2 YFSETQ. CDR3 length: 15 residues. The germline V and J ends were trimmed by 0 bases and 5 bases, with 15 bases remaining between them. CDR3: CASSLEFTGANEQYF. CDR3 coding DNA: TGCGCCAGCAGCTTGGAGTTTACGGGGGCGAACGAGCAGTACTTC.

This clone was picked up one time. V gene TRBV12-3 or TRBV12-4 combines with J gene TRBJ1-1; D not resolved. The CDR3 contains 11 residues. The germline V and J ends were trimmed by 0 bases and 8 bases, with 4 bases remaining between them. CDR3 bases: TGTGCCAGCAGTTTAGCGACGGAAGCTTTCTTT. Translating it yields CASSLATEAFF.

The J gene is TRBJ2-3, the V gene TRBV7-3; no firm D call. V lost 2 bases to trimming and J lost 5 bases, with 8 bases between them. CDR3 size: 13 residues. The germline V gene encodes CDR1 SGHTA and CDR2 FQGTGA. The CDR3: CASSLGELDTQYF. CDR3 coding DNA: TGTGCCAGCAGCTTAGGCGAGTTAGATACGCAGTATTTT. The variable domain in full, with the rest retrieved from reference TRBV7-3 and TRBJ2-3, is GAGVSQTPSNKVTEKGKYVELRCDPISGHTALYWYRQSLGQGPEFLIYFQGTGAADDSGLPNDRFFAVRPEGSVSTLKIQRTERGDSAVYLCASSLGELDTQYFGPGTRLTVL.

The chain has TRBV10-3 and TRBJ1-3; no reliable D call. Trimming removed 10 bases at V and 0 bases at J, with 13 bases between. The CDR3 has 14 amino acids. Germline CDR1 and CDR2: ENHRY and SYGVKD. CDR3 region: CATNVAGSGNTIYF. The CDR3 region has the DNA TGTGCCACCAATGTGGCGGGCTCTGGAAACACCATATATTTT.

The rearrangement joins TRBV2 to TRBJ2-7, with a possible D match to TRBD2 (6 bases). V lost 8 bases, J lost 0 bases, and 14 bases lay in between. CDR3 length: 14 residues. Germline lookup yields CDR1 SNHLY and CDR2 FYNNEI. The CDR3 protein is CASCGGTGSYEQYF. The CDR3, as DNA: TGTGCCAGCTGTGGGGGGACTGGCTCCTACGAGCAGTACTTC.

CDR3 sequence: CASNSWNEQFF. CDR3 DNA sequence: TGTGCCAGTAATTCCTGGAATGAGCAGTTCTTC. The chain recombines TRBV19 with TRBJ2-1, with D hard to call. CDR1 is LNHDA, CDR2 SQIVND, per germline (reference sequence). The germline V and J ends were trimmed by 7 bases and 7 bases, with 8 bases remaining between them. This CDR3 has 11 amino acids.

The chain recombines TRBV18 with TRBJ1-2, with 7 positions matching TRBD1. V was pared by 1 base and J by 7 bases, with 3 bases of the junction left unmatched. CDR1 is KGHSH and CDR2 is LQKENI in the germline V gene. This CDR3 spans 13 amino acids. Written as DNA, the CDR3 is TGTGCCAGCTCACCACAGACAGGGATTGGCTACACCTTC. As protein: CASSPQTGIGYTF.

The genes are TRBV18 and TRBJ1-4; possibly TRBD1 for D (5 bases). There are 14 residues in the CDR3. Germline V lookup: CDR1 KGHSH, CDR2 LQKENI. Trimming removed 4 bases at V and 2 bases at J, with 8 bases between. The CDR3 DNA reads as TGTGCCAGCTCACTCCGGGACACTAATGAAAAACTGTTTTTT. Its translation is CASSLRDTNEKLFF.

This chain connects TRBV29-1 to TRBJ1-2; no clear D. Per the germline V gene, CDR1 is SQVTM and CDR2 is ANQGSEA. CDR3 length: 14 amino acids. V was trimmed by 0 bases and J by 4 bases, leaving 12 bases between them. CDR3 region: CSVEDWWQVYGYTF. CDR3 bases: TGCAGCGTTGAAGATTGGTGGCAGGTCTATGGCTACACCTTC.

This chain joins TRBV6-5 and TRBJ2-7; 8 nucleotides line up with TRBD2. The length of the CDR3 is 15 residues. Germline V gene data show CDR1 as MNHEY and CDR2 as SVGAGI. V shed 0 bases, J shed 1 base, and the junction held 2 bases outside the gene matches. The CDR3 DNA is TGTGCCAGCAGTTACTCGCGACTAGCGTCCTACGAGCAGTACTTC. It encodes CASSYSRLASYEQYF.

This sequence joins TRBV6-5 and TRBJ1-2; a possible D gene is TRBD1 (5 bases). CDR1 is MNHEY and CDR2 is SVGAGI in the germline V gene. Trimming stripped 6 bases from V and 3 bases from J, with 14 bases between. The CDR3 has 14 amino acids. CDR3 coding DNA: TGTGCCAGCAGAAACCGGGACTTTTACTATGGCTACACCTTC. Protein product: CASRNRDFYYGYTF.

V and J are TRBV18 and TRBJ2-1; 9 bases are shared with TRBD2. The CDR3 extends over 13 amino acids. V lost 6 bases and J lost 9; bases outside the gene matches: 6. Germline CDR1 is KGHSH and CDR2 is LQKENI. The DNA of the CDR3 is TGTGCCAGCTCCCCTATAGCGGGGGTTGAGCAGTTCTTC. As protein: CASSPIAGVEQFF. The whole variable domain, remainder taken from reference TRBV18 and TRBJ2-1, is NAGVMQNPRHLVRRRGQEARLRCSPMKGHSHVYWYRQLPEEGLKFMVYLQKENIIDESGMPKERFSAEFPKEGPSILRIQQVVRGDSAAYFCASSPIAGVEQFFGPGTRLTVL.

V usage is TRBV20-1 and J usage is TRBJ1-2; TRBD1 might be the D (5 bases). Germline CDR1 is DFQATT and CDR2 is SNEGSKA (reference sequence). CDR3 length: 19 residues. Trimming left V 3 bases short and J 0 bases short, with 26 bases between. CDR3 DNA sequence: TGCAGTGCTAGTGAAACCCCCGGGACTTTTTTGATAGCTAACTATGGCTACACCTTC. This sequence encodes CSASETPGTFLIANYGYTF.

The rearrangement uses TRBV4-1 and TRBJ2-7, with 8 nucleotides matching TRBD2. The CDR3 runs to 15 residues. The junction had 4 bases not matched to a gene; V was cut back by 1 base and J by 2 bases. Germline V gene lookup returns CDR1 MGHRA and CDR2 YSYEKL. CDR3 nucleotide sequence: TGCGCCAGCAGCCAAGTAGACGGGAGGGCCTACGAGCAGTACTTC. This codes for CASSQVDGRAYEQYF.

The chain carries TRBV6-5 and TRBJ1-1; tentative D call: TRBD1 (5 bases). Germline CDR1 MNHEY, CDR2 SVGAGI. V lost 6 bases, J lost 3 bases, and 17 bases lay in between. This CDR3 is built from 15 residues. The CDR3 sequence is CASSRTGGWDTEAFF. The CDR3 DNA reads as TGTGCCAGCAGCCGCACCGGGGGGTGGGACACTGAAGCTTTCTTT.

This chain joins TRBV24-1 and TRBJ2-3; D not resolved. Trimming shortened V by 7 bases and J by 4 bases, and 8 bases separated the two germline ends. This CDR3 region has 12 residues. Germline V CDR1 and CDR2: KGHDR, SFDVKD. CDR3 in DNA: TGTGCCACCAGCGACCCGGCAGATACGCAGTATTTT. This sequence encodes CATSDPADTQYF.

This chain connects TRBV19 to TRBJ1-3; D is unclear. Deletions cut 1 base from V and 0 bases from J, with 10 bases between. Germline CDR1 reads LNHDA; CDR2 reads SQIVND (reference sequence). CDR3 length equals 16 residues. The CDR3 here is CASSIAPRSSGNTIYF. CDR3 DNA: TGTGCCAGTAGTATAGCCCCAAGGAGCTCTGGAAACACCATATATTTT.

The rearrangement uses TRBV10-1 and TRBJ1-2, with D perhaps matching TRBD1 (5 bases). This CDR3 has 11 amino acids. CDR1 is WNHNN and CDR2 is SYGVQD in the germline V gene (reference sequence). V was clipped by 11 bases and J by 4 bases, with 11 bases between them. CDR3 sequence reads: CASLQAYGYTF. The CDR3, as DNA: TGCGCCTCCCTACAGGCCTATGGCTACACCTTC.

This chain uses TRBV7-2 with TRBJ2-7; 11 nucleotides line up with TRBD2. Germline V gene lookup returns CDR1 SGHTA and CDR2 FQGNSA. The ends lost 3 bases at V and 7 bases at J; junction bases unmatched: 5. CDR3 size: 14 residues. The CDR3 loop reads CASSFTSGSLEQYF. CDR3 bases: TGTGCCAGCAGCTTCACTAGCGGGAGCTTGGAGCAGTACTTC.

The V gene is TRBV19, the J gene TRBJ1-1; TRBD1 might be the D (6 bases). Germline lookup yields CDR1 LNHDA and CDR2 SQIVND (reference sequence). V was cut by 5 bases and J by 4 bases, with 14 bases left in between. CDR3 length equals 14 residues. The CDR3 loop is CASSHRDIFTEAFF. CDR3 DNA: TGTGCCAGTAGTCACCGGGACATCTTCACTGAAGCTTTCTTT. Drawing the rest from reference TRBV19 and TRBJ1-1, the complete variable domain is DGGITQSPKYLFRKEGQNVTLSCEQNLNHDAMYWYRQDPGQGLRLIYYSQIVNDFQKGDIAEGYSVSREKKESFPLTVTSAQKNPTAFYLCASSHRDIFTEAFFGQGTRLTVV.

V usage is TRBV11-2 and J usage is TRBJ2-3, with D possibly being TRBD2 (6 bases). V was pared by 0 bases and J by 4 bases, with 14 bases between. Germline CDR1 reads SGHAT; CDR2 reads FQNNGV. This CDR3 contains 16 residues. The CDR3 DNA reads TGTGCCAGCAGCTTAGATCTGGCGGGGTTGGCAGATACGCAGTATTTT. Protein sequence: CASSLDLAGLADTQYF. Full variable domain (remainder filled in from reference TRBV11-2 and TRBJ2-3): EAGVAQSPRYKIIEKRQSVAFWCNPISGHATLYWYQQILGQGPKLLIQFQNNGVVDDSQLPKDRFSAERLKGVDSTLKIQPAKLEDSAVYLCASSLDLAGLADTQYFGPGTRLTVL.

The chain recombines TRBV6-1 with TRBJ1-5; TRBD1 matches at 7 bases. The V and J ends lost 2 bases and 1 base, in that order; junction bases with no gene match: 11. Per the germline V gene, CDR1 is MNHNS and CDR2 is SASEGT. This CDR3 is built from 18 residues. CDR3 residues: CASSEIVRGRGSNQPQHF. The DNA for the CDR3 is TGTGCCAGCAGTGAAATTGTGAGGGGGCGAGGCAGCAATCAGCCCCAGCATTTT.

This rearrangement joins TRBV25-1 to TRBJ2-5; TRBD2 aligns across 9 bases. The CDR3 spans 18 residues. Unmatched junction bases numbered 14, after V lost 3 bases and J lost 3 bases. Germline lookup yields CDR1 MGHDK and CDR2 SYGVNS. CDR3 coding DNA: TGTGCCAGCAGTGATAGGCTAGCGGGGACTTCAAAGGAAGAGACCCAGTACTTC. Encoded protein: CASSDRLAGTSKEETQYF.

CDR3: CASSPLRQGALYVVKNIQYF. The CDR3 nucleotides are TGTGCCAGTAGTCCGCTACGACAGGGGGCGTTGTATGTGGTCAAAAACATTCAGTACTTC. This rearrangement joins TRBV19 to TRBJ2-4; 10 nucleotides match TRBD1. The CDR3 is made up of 20 amino acids. V shed 5 bases and J 3 bases; nucleotides not matched to a gene: 19. Germline values: CDR1 LNHDA, CDR2 SQIVND (reference sequence). Full variable domain (outside the CDR3, taken from reference TRBV19 and TRBJ2-4): DGGITQSPKYLFRKEGQNVTLSCEQNLNHDAMYWYRQDPGQGLRLIYYSQIVNDFQKGDIAEGYSVSREKKESFPLTVTSAQKNPTAFYLCASSPLRQGALYVVKNIQYFGAGTRLSVL.

A single count supports this clone. V gene TRBV12-3 or TRBV12-4 combines with J gene TRBJ2-1, with 7 bases aligning to TRBD1. This CDR3 is built from 12 residues. V gave up 7 bases and J gave up 10 bases; unmatched junction bases: 7. The CDR3 DNA reads as TGTGCCAGCAATTCCCCGACAGGGGAGCAGTTCTTC. It translates to CASNSPTGEQFF.